Listed below are T cell receptor beta chains from one sample, sequenced in a study of cytotoxic CD8 clonotypes in ibrutinib-treated CLL. Profiling relied on immunoSEQ multiplex PCR, and the TCRdb table lists in-frame clones only, not all of them. This sample carries 110,000 to 150,000 clones, approximately 80% of them seen once, and the ten largest clones take roughly 12%. The starting material was PBMCs, obtained after 12 months of ibrutinib treatment. Receptors originate from a human donor with chronic lymphocytic leukemia. Both conserved end residues are part of each CDR3. The D gene is left open where the match is weak. Rows give clone size only sometimes, using once, few, many, or a class for an expanded clone.

abundance: -; d_gene: TRBD2; j_gene: TRBJ2-7; v_gene: TRBV6-5; CDR3nt: TGTGCCAGCAGTTACTCGTTAGCGGGCAGGGATATGTACTTC; CDR3aa: CASSYSLAGRDMYF
abundance: -; d_gene: TRBD2; j_gene: TRBJ2-1; v_gene: TRBV7-2; CDR3nt: TGTGCCAGCAGCTTAGTTGGGACTAGCGGCTACAATGAGCAGTTCTTC; CDR3aa: CASSLVGTSGYNEQFF
abundance: -; d_gene: -; j_gene: TRBJ2-1; v_gene: TRBV7-9; CDR3nt: TGTGCCAGCAGGACAGAGAGGGGAAATGAGCAGTTCTTC; CDR3aa: CASRTERGNEQFF
abundance: -; d_gene: -; j_gene: TRBJ1-3; v_gene: TRBV18; CDR3nt: TGTGCCAGCTCTCCTACCGCGGCAGCAAGCTCTGGAAACACCATATATTTT; CDR3aa: CASSPTAAASSGNTIYF
abundance: -; d_gene: -; j_gene: TRBJ2-2; v_gene: TRBV6-6; CDR3nt: TGTGCCAGCAGCTCCCCCGGGACATCGAACACCGGGGAGCTGTTTTTT; CDR3aa: CASSSPGTSNTGELFF
abundance: -; d_gene: -; j_gene: TRBJ2-2; v_gene: TRBV7-2; CDR3nt: TGTGCCAGCAGCTTAGCGCTTAACACCGGGGAGCTGTTTTTT; CDR3aa: CASSLALNTGELFF
abundance: few; d_gene: -; j_gene: TRBJ1-5; v_gene: TRBV18; CDR3nt: TGTGCCAGCCGGGCTTCGGGGGGCAATCAGCCCCAGCATTTT; CDR3aa: CASRASGGNQPQHF
abundance: few; d_gene: TRBD2; j_gene: TRBJ2-3; v_gene: TRBV7-2; CDR3nt: TGTGCCAGCAGCTTAACGGGGGGACCTGGGTATACGCAGTATTTT; CDR3aa: CASSLTGGPGYTQYF
abundance: once; d_gene: -; j_gene: TRBJ2-3; v_gene: TRBV4-2; CDR3nt: TGTGCCAGCAGCGGCACCGGACCAAGCACAGATACGCAGTATTTT; CDR3aa: CASSGTGPSTDTQYF
abundance: -; d_gene: -; j_gene: TRBJ1-1; v_gene: TRBV9; CDR3nt: TGTGCCAGCAGCCCCTGGGGCAAGAACACTGAAGCTTTCTTT; CDR3aa: CASSPWGKNTEAFF
abundance: few; d_gene: -; j_gene: TRBJ1-2; v_gene: TRBV7-8; CDR3nt: TGTGCCATCGATACATGGGGGAACGGCTATGGCTACACCTTC; CDR3aa: CAIDTWGNGYGYTF
abundance: once; d_gene: TRBD1; j_gene: TRBJ1-1; v_gene: TRBV6-6; CDR3nt: TGTGCCAGCAGACAAACCAGGGGGCTGAACACTGAAGCTTTCTTT; CDR3aa: CASRQTRGLNTEAFF
abundance: -; d_gene: TRBD2; j_gene: TRBJ2-3; v_gene: TRBV7-9; CDR3nt: TGTGCCAGCAGCGCCAGCGGGAGGACCCTGGTTACAGATACGCAGTATTTT; CDR3aa: CASSASGRTLVTDTQYF
abundance: -; d_gene: TRBD1; j_gene: TRBJ1-1; v_gene: TRBV4-1; CDR3nt: TGCGCCAGCAGCCAAGATAGGGGGCAGGTTGAAGCTTTCTTT; CDR3aa: CASSQDRGQVEAFF
abundance: -; d_gene: -; j_gene: TRBJ2-7; v_gene: TRBV6-1; CDR3nt: TGTGCCAGCAGTGAAGGACCCAGGAACTACGAGCAGTACTTC; CDR3aa: CASSEGPRNYEQYF
abundance: -; d_gene: -; j_gene: TRBJ2-6; v_gene: TRBV5-1; CDR3nt: TGCGCCAGCAGCTTGGGTTCAACTAGCTCTGGGGCCAACGTCCTGACTTTC; CDR3aa: CASSLGSTSSGANVLTF
abundance: -; d_gene: TRBD1; j_gene: TRBJ1-2; v_gene: TRBV25-1; CDR3nt: TGTGCCAGCAGTTTTTCAGGGGGAACCTTCGGGGGCTACACCTTC; CDR3aa: CASSFSGGTFGGYTF
abundance: -; d_gene: TRBD1; j_gene: TRBJ2-2; v_gene: TRBV7-9; CDR3nt: TGTGCCAGCAGCCCACGACGACAGGGGACCTTTAGGGACACCGGGGAGCTGTTTTTT; CDR3aa: CASSPRRQGTFRDTGELFF
abundance: -; d_gene: -; j_gene: TRBJ2-6; v_gene: TRBV9; CDR3nt: TGTGCCAGCAGCCTGGACCCTTCTGGGGCCAACGTCCTGACTTTC; CDR3aa: CASSLDPSGANVLTF
abundance: -; d_gene: -; j_gene: TRBJ1-6; v_gene: TRBV27; CDR3nt: TGTGCCAGCAGTTTATGGGGGGCGGTGAGCTCCTATAATTCACCCCTCCACTTT; CDR3aa: CASSLWGAVSSYNSPLHF
abundance: -; d_gene: TRBD2; j_gene: TRBJ2-1; v_gene: TRBV19; CDR3nt: TGTGCCACCCCGGGACTAGCGGGACAAGCCCTCTACAATGAGCAGTTCTTC; CDR3aa: CATPGLAGQALYNEQFF
abundance: once; d_gene: TRBD1; j_gene: TRBJ1-6; v_gene: TRBV7-3; CDR3nt: TGTGCCAGCAGCGTGACAGGGGGGAATTCACCCCTCCACTTT; CDR3aa: CASSVTGGNSPLHF
abundance: -; d_gene: -; j_gene: TRBJ1-5; v_gene: TRBV2; CDR3nt: TGTGCCAGCTCCGGAGACGGGGGGGGCAATCAGCCCCAGCATTTT; CDR3aa: CASSGDGGGNQPQHF
abundance: -; d_gene: TRBD1; j_gene: TRBJ1-4; v_gene: TRBV5-6; CDR3nt: TGTGCCAGCAGCTTGGTCTGGGACAGGGGAGAAAAACTGTTTTTT; CDR3aa: CASSLVWDRGEKLFF
abundance: -; d_gene: -; j_gene: TRBJ1-4; v_gene: TRBV6-6; CDR3nt: TGTGCCAGCAGTTACCTAGTGGCGAGGCCTTTAGGAAAACTGTTTTTT; CDR3aa: CASSYLVARPLGKLFF
abundance: -; d_gene: -; j_gene: TRBJ2-5; v_gene: TRBV7-8; CDR3nt: TGTGCCAGCAGCTTAGGGGACTTACTTCAAGAGACCCAGTACTTC; CDR3aa: CASSLGDLLQETQYF
abundance: few; d_gene: TRBD2; j_gene: TRBJ2-1; v_gene: TRBV14; CDR3nt: TGTGCCAGCAGCCAAGCCCTAGCGGGACTCAATGAGCAGTTCTTC; CDR3aa: CASSQALAGLNEQFF
abundance: -; d_gene: -; j_gene: TRBJ2-7; v_gene: TRBV5-4; CDR3nt: TGTGCCAGCAGCTCACCGGACAGAGACGAGCAGTACTTC; CDR3aa: CASSSPDRDEQYF
abundance: -; d_gene: TRBD1; j_gene: TRBJ1-6; v_gene: TRBV15; CDR3nt: TGTGCCACCACCGAGACAGGGAACTCCTATAATTCACCCCTCCACTTT; CDR3aa: CATTETGNSYNSPLHF
abundance: -; d_gene: TRBD2; j_gene: TRBJ2-5; v_gene: TRBV7-7; CDR3nt: TGTGCCAGCAGCTTACAGCAGGGAGGGGAGACCCAGTACTTC; CDR3aa: CASSLQQGGETQYF
abundance: -; d_gene: TRBD2; j_gene: TRBJ2-3; v_gene: TRBV6-5; CDR3nt: TGTGCCAGCAGTTACCAAGGACTAGGCGATACGCAGTATTTT; CDR3aa: CASSYQGLGDTQYF
abundance: -; d_gene: -; j_gene: TRBJ2-1; v_gene: TRBV27; CDR3nt: TGTGCCAGCAGCCTAGGTGGGGTGAGCTCCTACAATGAGCAGTTCTTC; CDR3aa: CASSLGGVSSYNEQFF
abundance: -; d_gene: TRBD2; j_gene: TRBJ2-7; v_gene: TRBV5-1; CDR3nt: TGCGCCAGCAGCTCCGGGACTAGCGGTTACGAGCAGTACTTC; CDR3aa: CASSSGTSGYEQYF
abundance: few; d_gene: -; j_gene: TRBJ2-7; v_gene: TRBV7-2; CDR3nt: TGTGCCAGCAGCTACGCGGGTAGGGAGCAGTACTTC; CDR3aa: CASSYAGREQYF
abundance: -; d_gene: -; j_gene: TRBJ2-2; v_gene: TRBV30; CDR3nt: TGTGCCTGGAGCTTAACGAACACCGGGGAGCTGTTTTTT; CDR3aa: CAWSLTNTGELFF
abundance: few; d_gene: -; j_gene: TRBJ1-2; v_gene: TRBV30; CDR3nt: TGTGCCTGGAGGTGGGGACCGGTGAATTATAACTATGGCTACACCTTC; CDR3aa: CAWRWGPVNYNYGYTF
abundance: -; d_gene: TRBD2; j_gene: TRBJ2-2; v_gene: TRBV19; CDR3nt: TGTGCCAGTATCCAATGGGGACTAGCGGGACGTGTGAACACCGGGGAGCTGTTTTTT; CDR3aa: CASIQWGLAGRVNTGELFF
abundance: once; d_gene: TRBD2; j_gene: TRBJ2-1; v_gene: TRBV2; CDR3nt: TGTGCCAGCAGTGAAATAGCTAGCGGGAGGTACAATGAGCAGTTCTTC; CDR3aa: CASSEIASGRYNEQFF
abundance: -; d_gene: -; j_gene: TRBJ2-1; v_gene: TRBV13; CDR3nt: TGTGCCAGCAGCCCCCGTCGATTTAGAAGATCCTACAATGAGCAGTTCTTC; CDR3aa: CASSPRRFRRSYNEQFF
abundance: -; d_gene: -; j_gene: TRBJ2-7; v_gene: TRBV6-5; CDR3nt: TGTGCCAGCAGTTACGAATCGGCTAGCGTCTACGAGCAGTACTTC; CDR3aa: CASSYESASVYEQYF
abundance: -; d_gene: -; j_gene: TRBJ2-7; v_gene: TRBV9; CDR3nt: TGTGCCAGCAGCGTAGCGGGAAAAAACTACGAGCAGTACTTC; CDR3aa: CASSVAGKNYEQYF
abundance: -; d_gene: -; j_gene: TRBJ2-4; v_gene: TRBV7-2; CDR3nt: TGTGCCAGCAGCTTAATGTTTGGGTCCGGGGCCAAAAACATTCAGTACTTC; CDR3aa: CASSLMFGSGAKNIQYF
abundance: -; d_gene: -; j_gene: TRBJ2-5; v_gene: TRBV19; CDR3nt: TGTGCCAGTAGTGGTCAGGGCGGAGAGACCCAGTACTTC; CDR3aa: CASSGQGGETQYF
abundance: -; d_gene: TRBD2; j_gene: TRBJ2-7; v_gene: TRBV11-1; CDR3nt: TGTGCCAGCAGCCGGGAGACAGCGGGGCCCTACGAGCAGTACTTC; CDR3aa: CASSRETAGPYEQYF
abundance: -; d_gene: TRBD1; j_gene: TRBJ1-5; v_gene: TRBV4-1; CDR3nt: TGCGCCAGCAGCCAAGAGGCACGAGACAGGGGGTTTCAGCCCCAGCATTTT; CDR3aa: CASSQEARDRGFQPQHF
abundance: -; d_gene: TRBD1; j_gene: TRBJ2-5; v_gene: TRBV28; CDR3nt: TGTGCCAGCAGTTTACTGGGACAGGGGTTTAAGGAGACCCAGTACTTC; CDR3aa: CASSLLGQGFKETQYF
abundance: -; d_gene: -; j_gene: TRBJ2-5; v_gene: TRBV5-1; CDR3nt: TGCGCCAGCAGCTTGGAAGGTCCGGGCAGGGATTTACAAGAGACCCAGTACTTC; CDR3aa: CASSLEGPGRDLQETQYF
abundance: -; d_gene: -; j_gene: TRBJ1-1; v_gene: TRBV6-5; CDR3nt: TGTGCCAGCAGTTACTCGGGGTCGACTGAAGCTTTCTTT; CDR3aa: CASSYSGSTEAFF